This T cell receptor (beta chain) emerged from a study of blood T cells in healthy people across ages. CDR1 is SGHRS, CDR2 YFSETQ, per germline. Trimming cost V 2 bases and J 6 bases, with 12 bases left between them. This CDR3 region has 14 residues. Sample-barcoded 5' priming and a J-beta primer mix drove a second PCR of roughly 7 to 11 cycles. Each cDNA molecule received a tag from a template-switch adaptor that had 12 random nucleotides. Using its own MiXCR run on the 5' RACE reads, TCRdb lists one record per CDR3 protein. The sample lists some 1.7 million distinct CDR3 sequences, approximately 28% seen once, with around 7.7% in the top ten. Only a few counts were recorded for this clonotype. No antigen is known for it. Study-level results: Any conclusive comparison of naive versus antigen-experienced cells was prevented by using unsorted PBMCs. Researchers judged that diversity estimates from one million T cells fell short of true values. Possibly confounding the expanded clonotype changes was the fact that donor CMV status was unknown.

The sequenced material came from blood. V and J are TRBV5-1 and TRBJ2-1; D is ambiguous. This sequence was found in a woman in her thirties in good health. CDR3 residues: CASSFPGPINEQFF. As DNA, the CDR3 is TGCGCCAGCAGCTTTCCCGGGCCTATCAATGAGCAGTTCTTC. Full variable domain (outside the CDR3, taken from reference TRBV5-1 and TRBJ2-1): KAGVTQTPRYLIKTRGQQVTLSCSPISGHRSVSWYQQTPGQGLQFLFEYFSETQRNKGNFPGRFSGRQFSNSRSEMNVSTLELGDSALYLCASSFPGPINEQFFGPGTRLTVL.